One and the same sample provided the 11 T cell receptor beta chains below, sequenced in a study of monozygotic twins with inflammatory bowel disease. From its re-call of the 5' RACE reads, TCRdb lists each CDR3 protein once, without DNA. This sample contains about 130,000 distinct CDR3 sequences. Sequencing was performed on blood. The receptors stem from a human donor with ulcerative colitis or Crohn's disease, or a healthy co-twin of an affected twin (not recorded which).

The CDR3 here is CASSLVAGGINEQFF. The rearrangement links TRBV7-7 to TRBJ2-1; absent DNA, TCRdb's TRBD2 call cannot be checked. The germline CDR1 and CDR2 sequences are SSHAT and FNYEAQ (reference sequence). The CDR3 length is 15 residues.

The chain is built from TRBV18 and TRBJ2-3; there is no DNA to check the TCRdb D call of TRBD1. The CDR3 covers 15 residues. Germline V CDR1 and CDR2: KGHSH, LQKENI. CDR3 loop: CASSRSGGVQDTQYF.

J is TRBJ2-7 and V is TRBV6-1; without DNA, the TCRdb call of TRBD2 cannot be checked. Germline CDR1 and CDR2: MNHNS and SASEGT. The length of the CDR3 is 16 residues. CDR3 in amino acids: CASSPQGLAGVHEQYF.

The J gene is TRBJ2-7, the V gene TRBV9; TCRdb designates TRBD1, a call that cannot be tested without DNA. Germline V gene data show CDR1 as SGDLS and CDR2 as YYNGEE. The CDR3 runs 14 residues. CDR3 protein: CASSGRDRGYEQYF.

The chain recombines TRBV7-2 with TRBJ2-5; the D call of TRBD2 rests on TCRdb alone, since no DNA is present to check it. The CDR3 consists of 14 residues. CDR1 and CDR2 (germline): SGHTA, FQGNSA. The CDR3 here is CASSSGLAGETQYF.

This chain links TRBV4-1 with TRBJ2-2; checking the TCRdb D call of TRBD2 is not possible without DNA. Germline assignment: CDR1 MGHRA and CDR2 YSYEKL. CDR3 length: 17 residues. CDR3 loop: CASSQGLEVWGAGELFF.

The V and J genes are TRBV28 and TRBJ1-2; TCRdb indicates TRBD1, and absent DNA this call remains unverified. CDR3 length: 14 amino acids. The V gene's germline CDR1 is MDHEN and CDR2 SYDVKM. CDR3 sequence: CASSVQGRRGGYTF.

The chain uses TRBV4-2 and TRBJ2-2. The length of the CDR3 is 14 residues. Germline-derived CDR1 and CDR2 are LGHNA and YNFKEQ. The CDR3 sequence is CASSQTGFLGELFF.

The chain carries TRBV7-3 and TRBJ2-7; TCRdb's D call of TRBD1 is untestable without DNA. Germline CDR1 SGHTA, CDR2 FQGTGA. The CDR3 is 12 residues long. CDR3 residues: CASSLWGYEQYF.

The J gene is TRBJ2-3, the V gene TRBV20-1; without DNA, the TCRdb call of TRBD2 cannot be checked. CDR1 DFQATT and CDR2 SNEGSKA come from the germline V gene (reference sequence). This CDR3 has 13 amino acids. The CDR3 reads CSARGSGTDTQYF.

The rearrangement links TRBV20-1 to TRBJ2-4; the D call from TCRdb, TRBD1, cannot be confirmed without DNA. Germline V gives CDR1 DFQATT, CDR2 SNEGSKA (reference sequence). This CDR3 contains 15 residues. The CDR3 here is CSASPLSTAKNIQYF.